Following are 24 T cell receptor beta chains from one sample sequenced in a study of shared clonotypes between healthy human individuals. Sequencing was performed with immunoSEQ multiplex PCR; in TCRdb, only in-frame clones are kept and a portion is missing. The table records 650,000 to 800,000 clones, 72% of them present only once. Sequenced: memory CD4+ T cells sorted from blood. Subset defined: CD45RA-negative fraction. These receptors originate from a woman aged 30 to 39 in good health.

J is TRBJ2-4 and V is TRBV4-1; unclear D gene. Trimming pared 2 bases from V and 2 bases from J, leaving 13 bases between. The CDR3 spans 16 residues. The germline CDR1 and CDR2 sequences are MGHRA and YSYEKL. In nucleotides, the CDR3 is TGCGCCAGCAGCCAAAATAACCTCTCTCCCAAAAACATTCAGTACTTC. This encodes CASSQNNLSPKNIQYF.

This clone was seen ten or more times. Different DNA sequences within this sample yield the same CDR3. The gene calls are TRBV5-1 and TRBJ2-1; 12 bases line up with TRBD2. CDR1 and CDR2 (germline): SGHRS, YFSETQ. V trimming: 3 bases; J trimming: 6 bases; junction bases outside the gene matches: 4. The CDR3 runs 15 residues. CDR3 in DNA: TGCGCCAGCAGCTCGGGACTAGCGGGTGGCAATGAGCAGTTCTTC. Translation: CASSSGLAGGNEQFF.

The V and J genes are TRBV28 and TRBJ2-7; 7 nucleotides line up with TRBD2. V dropped 2 bases and J dropped 5; count of bases not matched to a gene: 15. The germline gives CDR1 MDHEN, CDR2 SYDVKM. The CDR3 length is 17 residues. The CDR3 DNA reads TGTGCCAGCAGTTTAGCGGGAGTAGCGGCCCCTAACCACGAGCAGTACTTC. It is translated as CASSLAGVAAPNHEQYF.

On this clone itself: This clone may be a read error of a much larger clone one base away. DNA of the CDR3: TGTGCCAGCAGGGGGGACAGCACAGATACGCAGTATTTT. It codes for CASRGDSTDTQYF. V gene TRBV6-1 combines with J gene TRBJ2-3; tentatively, D is TRBD1 or TRBD2 (5 bases each). With 6 bases removed from V and 0 bases from J, the gap between germline ends came to 7 bases. CDR1 and CDR2 from the germline V gene are MNHNS and SASEGT. The CDR3 length is 13 residues.

This chain joins TRBV5-1 and TRBJ2-1; perhaps TRBD2 as D (6 bases). This CDR3 comprises 15 residues. V was pared by 4 bases and J by 3 bases, with 14 bases between. In germline, CDR1 is SGHRS, CDR2 YFSETQ. CDR3 in amino acids: CASSRDFVLYNEQFF. The CDR3 coding sequence is TGCGCCAGCAGCAGGGACTTTGTTCTCTACAATGAGCAGTTCTTC.

The chain joins TRBV5-8 to TRBJ1-1; tentatively, D is TRBD1 (6 bases). The V end was cut by 2 bases, the J end by 0 bases, with 17 bases between. CDR1 is SGHTS and CDR2 is YDEGEE in the germline V gene. The CDR3 runs to 17 residues. The chain's CDR3 is CASSLQIGTSMNTEAFF. The CDR3 DNA sequence: TGTGCCAGCAGCTTACAGATCGGGACATCGATGAACACTGAAGCTTTCTTT.

CDR3 sequence (DNA): TGTGCCAGCAGCTTAGGACAGGATAACGAGGGGTACTTC. Its translation is CASSLGQDNEGYF. The V call is TRBV7-2, the J call TRBJ2-7; D perhaps matches TRBD1 (6 bases). The CDR3 runs to 13 residues. Germline V CDR1 and CDR2: SGHTA, FQGNSA. The germline V and J ends were trimmed by 1 base and 12 bases, with 16 bases remaining between them.

Details on this clone: Other DNA sequences in the same sample also yield this CDR3. In nucleotides, the CDR3 is TGCGCCAGCAGCTTGGGCTCAACTAATGAAAAACTGTTTTTT. Its protein product is CASSLGSTNEKLFF. This rearrangement joins TRBV5-1 to TRBJ1-4; D gene unclear. Trimming removed 0 bases from V and 0 bases from J, with 3 bases in between. Germline V gene lookup returns CDR1 SGHRS and CDR2 YFSETQ. The CDR3 sequence is 14 residues long.

V usage is TRBV5-1 and J usage is TRBJ2-2; D uncertain. V lost 0 bases and J lost 4, with 13 bases in between. Per germline, CDR1 SGHRS and CDR2 YFSETQ. This CDR3 region has 16 residues. The CDR3 spells CASSLAAVIGTGELFF. For the CDR3, the DNA is TGCGCCAGCAGCTTGGCGGCAGTTATAGGCACCGGGGAGCTGTTTTTT.

The chain joins TRBV5-4 to TRBJ1-1, with TRBD1 matching 9 bases. The CDR3 is made up of 14 amino acids. The junction had 4 bases not matched to a gene; V was cut back by 5 bases and J by 2 bases. CDR1 is SGHNT, CDR2 YYREEE, per germline (reference sequence). Written as DNA, the CDR3 is TGTGCCAGCAGGAAAACAGGGGGCAACACTGAAGCTTTCTTT. Translating it yields CASRKTGGNTEAFF.

The genes are TRBV28 and TRBJ2-7, with a possible D match to TRBD1 (5 bases). This CDR3 contains 15 residues. Germline CDR1 is MDHEN and CDR2 is SYDVKM. Trimming left V 5 bases short and J 9 bases short, with 23 bases between. The CDR3 here is CASSQGRTTSTMQYF. The CDR3 bases are TGTGCCAGCAGTCAGGGCAGGACAACCTCTACGATGCAGTACTTC.

This clone has just a few counts. V gene TRBV5-4 combines with J gene TRBJ2-3, with 12 bases that match TRBD2. The CDR3 has 18 residues. J gave up 5 bases and V 2 bases, and 12 bases lay outside the gene matches. The germline V gene encodes CDR1 SGHNT and CDR2 YYREEE (reference sequence). CDR3 loop: CASSLPPGLAGGGDTQYF. The CDR3 DNA reads TGTGCCAGCAGCTTACCACCGGGACTAGCGGGCGGTGGAGATACGCAGTATTTT.

V usage is TRBV6-6 and J usage is TRBJ1-1, with D hard to call. CDR1 is MNHNY and CDR2 is SVGAGI in the germline V gene (reference sequence). The CDR3 runs 13 residues. Trimming stripped 4 bases from V and 4 bases from J, with 10 bases between. DNA for the CDR3: TGTGCCAGCAGTTTATTAATCGGCACTGAAGCTTTCTTT. This sequence encodes CASSLLIGTEAFF.

This chain links TRBV20-1 with TRBJ2-4; no definite D call. Germline assignment: CDR1 DFQATT and CDR2 SNEGSKA (reference sequence). V gave up 4 bases and J gave up 9 bases, with 7 bases separating them. The CDR3 is 10 residues long. The CDR3: CSATQAIQYF. CDR3 coding DNA: TGCAGTGCTACCCAAGCCATTCAGTACTTC.

V is TRBV14 and J is TRBJ2-3, with a weak D call TRBD2 (6 bases). The CDR3 consists of 14 residues. The ends were cut back, 1 base at V and 5 bases at J, with 10 bases in the middle. Per germline, CDR1 SGHDN and CDR2 FVKESK. This CDR3 reads CASSQALARDTQYF. The CDR3 nucleotides read TGTGCCAGCAGCCAAGCCCTAGCGCGAGATACGCAGTATTTT.

The rearrangement uses TRBV5-6 and TRBJ1-4; possible D gene TRBD1, 5 bases. The CDR3 contains 15 residues. V lost 4 bases and J lost 11, with 21 bases in between. Germline loops: CDR1 SGHDT, CDR2 YYEEEE. The chain's CDR3 is CASSLGPRGRAKLFF. CDR3 nucleotides: TGTGCCAGCAGCCTAGGGCCGAGGGGAAGGGCTAAACTGTTTTTT.

This rearrangement joins TRBV30 to TRBJ1-5; tentatively, D is TRBD1 (6 bases). The germline gives CDR1 GTSNPN, CDR2 SVGIG (reference sequence). This CDR3 has 13 residues. V was cut by 2 bases and J by 4 bases, with 9 bases left in between. CDR3 loop: CAWSRQANQPQHF. The CDR3 region has the DNA TGTGCCTGGAGTAGACAGGCAAATCAGCCCCAGCATTTT.

The chain employs TRBV5-4 and TRBJ2-5; D may be TRBD1 or TRBD2 (5 bases each). The V gene lost 4 bases and the J gene lost 0 bases, with 16 bases spanning the gap. The CDR3 sequence is 16 residues long. The germline V gene encodes CDR1 SGHNT and CDR2 YYREEE (reference sequence). The DNA for the CDR3 is TGTGCCAGCAGCCCCCCGGGACGGCAGTACCAAGAGACCCAGTACTTC. Translation gives CASSPPGRQYQETQYF.

This chain uses TRBV2 with TRBJ2-3; 10 bases are a match to TRBD2. The V segment lost 7 bases and the J segment 4 bases; nucleotides outside the gene matches: 8. The germline CDR1 and CDR2 sequences are SNHLY and FYNNEI. CDR3 length: 15 amino acids. In nucleotides, the CDR3 is TGTGCCAGCACTCGCCTAGCGGGAGTGGCAGATACGCAGTATTTT. Protein: CASTRLAGVADTQYF.

The J gene is TRBJ2-2, the V gene TRBV30; possibly TRBD2 for D (5 bases). The germline gives CDR1 GTSNPN, CDR2 SVGIG (reference sequence). V lost 2 bases to trimming and J lost 4 bases, with 17 bases between them. This CDR3 spans 16 amino acids. CDR3 protein: CAWSPSGSRGTGELFF. DNA of the CDR3: TGTGCCTGGAGTCCCAGCGGCTCCCGAGGCACCGGGGAGCTGTTTTTT.

The V gene is TRBV20-1, the J gene TRBJ2-4; no clear D. Germline-derived CDR1 and CDR2 are DFQATT and SNEGSKA (reference sequence). The V gene lost 3 bases and the J gene lost 12 bases, with 12 bases spanning the gap. There are 11 residues in the CDR3. CDR3 DNA: TGCAGTGCTAGTGTCGGCTACGATCAGTACTTC. This translates into CSASVGYDQYF.

The J gene is TRBJ1-3, the V gene TRBV4-1; TRBD1 agrees at 7 bases. Germline values: CDR1 MGHRA, CDR2 YSYEKL. The ends lost 4 bases at V and 0 bases at J; junction bases unmatched: 6. The CDR3 covers 16 residues. The CDR3 DNA is TGCGCCAGCAGCCCGGACAGGTCCCTCTCTGGAAACACCATATATTTT. Amino acids: CASSPDRSLSGNTIYF.

The rearrangement uses TRBV19 and TRBJ2-5, with D possibly being TRBD1 (5 bases). CDR1 and CDR2 from the germline V gene are LNHDA and SQIVND (reference sequence). V was shortened by 1 base and J by 4 bases, with 10 bases between the two germline ends. There are 14 residues in the CDR3. CDR3 in amino acids: CASSIAGRAETQYF. CDR3 in DNA: TGTGCCAGTAGTATAGCCGGCAGGGCAGAGACCCAGTACTTC.

This clone was seen a few times. The chain joins TRBV6-1 to TRBJ2-2; the D gene is possibly TRBD1 (6 bases). The CDR3 has 14 amino acids. Germline V lookup: CDR1 MNHNS, CDR2 SASEGT. V dropped 7 bases and J dropped 1 base, with 10 bases sitting between them. CDR3 in DNA: TGTGCCAGCATTGGACAGTGGAACACCGGGGAGCTGTTTTTT. Its translation: CASIGQWNTGELFF.